The clone carrying this TCR beta chain was detected many times. The data originate from a study of identical twins. V dropped 5 bases and J dropped 3 bases, with 23 bases sitting between them. The length of the CDR3 is 18 residues. Germline V gene sequence: CDR1 MNHEY, CDR2 SVGEGT. TCRdb passed the 5' RACE reads through MiXCR, listing each CDR3 protein once. Seen here are a few hundred thousand distinct CDR3 sequences, roughly a tenth observed once, and the top ten hold 10%. Sequencing input: memory T cells sorted from blood. The chain couples TRBV6-2 or TRBV6-3 to TRBJ2-1; D call uncertain. The sequence was collected from a man aged 45 to 65 in good health. The CDR3 reads CASSHQTFGQTLYNEQFF. The CDR3, as DNA: TGTGCCAGCAGTCACCAGACCTTCGGGCAGACCCTCTACAATGAGCAGTTCTTC.